A single sample is the source of the 25 T cell receptor beta chains below, sequenced in a study of T cell responses to AZD1222 COVID-19 vaccine (dated by TCRdb to about 2021). This specimen's time point label, per the study, means: about 28 days (+/-7) after the second vaccine dose. The library was prepared using the immunoSEQ multiplex PCR assay. The immuneACCESS repertoire file appears here via TCRdb, limited to in-frame rearrangements. These files lack a portion of the clones; in checked studies, under half of the deficit traces to unresolved V genes, and the cause of the others is not known. This sample comprises roughly 45,000 clones, roughly 88% of them detected only once. The ten largest clonotypes hold 15% to 20% of the sample. Here the sequenced sample was peripheral blood, taken 28 days after the second AZD1222 dose. All receptors come from an adult who received the AZD1222 COVID-19 vaccine.

CDR3: CASSSGQGEFADTQYF. CDR3 bases: TGTGCCAGCAGCTCCGGACAGGGAGAGTTCGCAGATACGCAGTATTTT. This chain connects TRBV7-9 to TRBJ2-3, with 8 bases that match TRBD1. J gave up 4 bases and V 4 bases, and 10 bases lay outside the gene matches. The V gene's germline CDR1 is SEHNR and CDR2 FQNEAQ (reference sequence). This CDR3 has 16 amino acids.

The chain has TRBV19 and TRBJ2-1, with TRBD1 matching over 11 bases. This CDR3 has 15 amino acids. Germline V lookup: CDR1 LNHDA, CDR2 SQIVND (reference sequence). Trimming cost V 10 bases and J 3 bases; bases outside gene matches: 8. The DNA of the CDR3 is TGTGCCACCCAAGGGGGACAGGGGGACTACAATGAGCAGTTCTTC. Translation: CATQGGQGDYNEQFF.

Only one count was recorded for this clone. CDR3 coding DNA: TGTGCCAGCAGCTTGCCCTCCTGGGGCAGCGAGAGCTCCTACGAGCAGTACTTC. Protein: CASSLPSWGSESSYEQYF. The rearrangement links TRBV7-9 to TRBJ2-7, with D possibly being TRBD1 (5 bases). There are 18 residues in the CDR3. Germline V gene sequence: CDR1 SEHNR, CDR2 FQNEAQ (reference sequence). Trimming shortened V by 3 bases and J by 0 bases, and 21 bases separated the two germline ends.

Only one count was recorded for this clone. The chain combines TRBV19 with TRBJ1-4, with D maybe TRBD1 (6 bases). The CDR3 consists of 16 residues. Germline CDR1 LNHDA, CDR2 SQIVND (reference sequence). V was pared by 3 bases and J by 8 bases, with 19 bases between. The CDR3 nucleotides read TGTGCCAGTAGTATTTATCATCCGGGGGCCTGGGAAAAACTGTTTTTT. Residues: CASSIYHPGAWEKLFF.

This clone was picked up one time. This chain uses TRBV9 with TRBJ1-6; D not certain. Germline CDR1 is SGDLS and CDR2 is YYNGEE. The CDR3 consists of 13 residues. Between the trimmed V and J ends, which lost 4 bases and 11 bases, there was a span of 13 bases. CDR3 DNA sequence: TGTGCCAGCAGCTATGGTGGAGGGACACCCCTCCACTTT. Its protein product is CASSYGGGTPLHF. Using reference TRBV9 and TRBJ1-6 for the parts outside the CDR3, the full variable domain is DSGVTQTPKHLITATGQRVTLRCSPRSGDLSVYWYQQSLDQGLQFLIQYYNGEERAKGNILERFSAQQFPDLHSELNLSSLELGDSALYFCASSYGGGTPLHFGNGTRLTVT.

The V gene is TRBV7-6, the J gene TRBJ2-2; the D is unclear. This CDR3 comprises 14 residues. The germline V and J ends were trimmed by 1 base and 3 bases, with 6 bases remaining between them. Germline assignment: CDR1 SGHVS and CDR2 FNYEAQ. The CDR3 loop is CASSLVADTGELFF. CDR3 in DNA: TGTGCCAGCAGCTTAGTGGCAGACACCGGGGAGCTGTTTTTT.

The chain uses TRBV6-5 and TRBJ2-3; 8 bases are shared with TRBD2. The ends lost 2 bases at V and 1 base at J; junction bases unmatched: 2. CDR3 length: 15 residues. CDR1 MNHEY and CDR2 SVGAGI come from the germline V gene. The CDR3 is CASSYVLAGTDTQYF. CDR3 nucleotides: TGTGCCAGCAGTTACGTACTAGCGGGCACAGATACGCAGTATTTT.

V usage is TRBV10-2 and J usage is TRBJ1-5; no clear D gene. The germline CDR1 and CDR2 sequences are WSHSY and SAAADI. The CDR3 has 16 amino acids. The germline V and J ends were trimmed by 1 base and 1 base, with 11 bases remaining between them. CDR3 amino acids: CASSEWGKTSNQPQHF. The CDR3 bases are TGCGCCAGCAGTGAGTGGGGTAAAACCAGCAATCAGCCCCAGCATTTT.

Only one count was recorded for this clone. V is TRBV6-2 or TRBV6-3 and J is TRBJ2-7, with 7 bases lining up with TRBD1. Germline V lookup: CDR1 MNHEY, CDR2 SVGEGT. V dropped 2 bases and J dropped 4; count of bases not matched to a gene: 8. There are 15 residues in the CDR3. The CDR3 loop reads CASSYQGEINYEQYF. The CDR3 DNA reads TGTGCCAGCAGTTACCAGGGGGAAATCAATTACGAGCAGTACTTC.

The chain recombines TRBV3-1 (or the pseudogene TRBV3-2) with TRBJ1-1; a possible D gene is TRBD1 (6 bases). The CDR3 contains 14 residues. The germline V gene encodes CDR1 LGHDT and CDR2 YNNKEL (reference sequence). The V and J ends lost 1 base and 11 bases respectively, with 17 bases between them. The CDR3 coding sequence is TGTGCCAGCAGCCAAGCGGGACAACTCTCCAAGGCTTTCTTT. This codes for CASSQAGQLSKAFF.

This rearrangement joins TRBV6-5 to TRBJ2-3; D gene unclear. The germline CDR1 and CDR2 sequences are MNHEY and SVGAGI. Trimming pared 10 bases from V and 4 bases from J, leaving 18 bases between. The CDR3 loop spans 14 amino acids. Here the CDR3 DNA reads TGTGCCACCATGGACCTAAGTCTAGCAGATACGCAGTATTTT. Translating gives CATMDLSLADTQYF.

V is TRBV28 and J is TRBJ1-2, with D unclear. V lost 11 bases to trimming and J lost 8 bases, with 21 bases between them. The CDR3 contains 13 residues. Germline loops: CDR1 MDHEN, CDR2 SYDVKM. CDR3 coding DNA: TGTGCCCACCGACCCCGCGGGTCTAGGGGCTACACCTTC. It encodes CAHRPRGSRGYTF.

The chain recombines TRBV6-5 with TRBJ1-2; D not certain. The CDR3 sequence is 14 residues long. With 7 bases removed from V and 6 bases from J, the gap between germline ends came to 18 bases. Germline assignment: CDR1 MNHEY and CDR2 SVGAGI. In DNA, the CDR3 is TGTGCCAGCACTCCCGAATATTGGTTACATGGCTACACCTTC. Its translation: CASTPEYWLHGYTF.

The chain couples TRBV4-1 to TRBJ1-2; 8 bases are shared with TRBD1. The CDR3 sequence is 17 residues long. Looked up from germline, CDR1 is MGHRA and CDR2 is YSYEKL. The ends lost 0 bases at V and 4 bases at J; junction bases unmatched: 10. CDR3 region: CASSQEPPGQEFYGYTF. The CDR3 bases are TGCGCCAGCAGCCAAGAGCCGCCGGGACAGGAGTTCTATGGCTACACCTTC.

This rearrangement joins TRBV19 to TRBJ1-2; D gene ambiguous. This CDR3 is built from 11 residues. Germline CDR1 and CDR2: LNHDA and SQIVND (reference sequence). V lost 4 bases and J lost 7, with 7 bases in between. The CDR3: CASSREGGYTF. The CDR3 DNA reads TGTGCCAGTAGTAGGGAGGGTGGCTACACCTTC.

The V and J genes are TRBV11-2 and TRBJ1-2; TRBD1 agrees at 8 bases. V trimming: 4 bases; J trimming: 4 bases; junction bases outside the gene matches: 8. Germline V gives CDR1 SGHAT, CDR2 FQNNGV. The CDR3 loop spans 15 amino acids. The CDR3 DNA reads TGTGCCAGCAGCTCACTTCCGACAGGGGCCTATGGCTACACCTTC. Translated: CASSSLPTGAYGYTF.

This sequence joins TRBV7-8 and TRBJ1-1, with 9 bases that match TRBD1. J gave up 1 base and V 5 bases, and 2 bases lay outside the gene matches. The CDR3 covers 14 residues. Germline V gene lookup returns CDR1 SGHVS and CDR2 FQNEAQ. CDR3: CASSLDRGNTEAFF. Here the CDR3 DNA reads TGTGCCAGCAGCCTGGACAGGGGGAACACTGAAGCTTTCTTT.

In this sample, this clone turned up a few times. V usage is TRBV29-1 and J usage is TRBJ1-2; perhaps TRBD1 as D (6 bases). V dropped 0 bases and J dropped 4 bases, with 12 bases sitting between them. CDR3 length: 14 residues. The germline gives CDR1 SQVTM, CDR2 ANQGSEA. This chain's CDR3 is CSVEEGGAGYGYTF. In DNA, the CDR3 is TGCAGCGTTGAAGAGGGGGGCGCGGGCTATGGCTACACCTTC. Looking up the rest from reference TRBV29-1 and TRBJ1-2 gives the full variable domain: SAVISQKPSRDICQRGTSLTIQCQVDSQVTMMFWYRQQPGQSLTLIATANQGSEATYESGFVIDKFPISRPNLTFSTLTVSNMSPEDSSIYLCSVEEGGAGYGYTFGSGTRLTVV.

The V and J genes are TRBV10-1 and TRBJ2-7, with D perhaps matching TRBD1 (6 bases). The CDR3 is 12 residues long. Germline V gene data show CDR1 as WNHNN and CDR2 as SYGVQD (reference sequence). Trimming left V 9 bases short and J 5 bases short, with 14 bases between. The CDR3 region has the DNA TGCGCCAGTCCTGGGGGCAATCACGAGCAGTACTTC. This codes for CASPGGNHEQYF.

This chain uses TRBV6-6 with TRBJ2-1, with 7 bases fitting TRBD1. CDR3 length: 14 amino acids. V trimming: 10 bases; J trimming: 0 bases; junction bases outside the gene matches: 6. CDR1 is MNHNY, CDR2 SVGAGI, per germline (reference sequence). CDR3 sequence: CATIWDSSYNEQFF. In DNA, the CDR3 is TGTGCCACCATCTGGGACAGCTCCTACAATGAGCAGTTCTTC.

The chain uses TRBV5-1 and TRBJ1-5, with D possibly TRBD1 on 6 matching bases. The CDR3 is 18 amino acids. Germline V gene data show CDR1 as SGHRS and CDR2 as YFSETQ. V was cut by 4 bases and J by 0 bases, with 20 bases left in between. CDR3 DNA sequence: TGCGCCAGCAGCCCCGGATACGCGGGCAGGGGTAGCAATCAGCCCCAGCATTTT. Translating it yields CASSPGYAGRGSNQPQHF.

The chain employs TRBV15 and TRBJ1-1; possibly TRBD1 for D (5 bases). Germline assignment: CDR1 LNHNV and CDR2 YYDKDF (reference sequence). The CDR3 is made up of 16 amino acids. The V and J ends lost 0 bases and 1 base respectively, with 12 bases between them. The CDR3 loop reads CATSRDLWGGNTEAFF. The CDR3 DNA is TGTGCCACCAGCAGAGATCTCTGGGGGGGGAACACTGAAGCTTTCTTT.

The chain has TRBV6-5 and TRBJ1-4; 7 bases map to TRBD1. Germline V lookup: CDR1 MNHEY, CDR2 SVGAGI. V was clipped by 6 bases and J by 6 bases; unmatched bases: 7. This CDR3 comprises 14 residues. The CDR3 here is CASRMDRLDEKLFF. CDR3 in DNA: TGTGCCAGCAGGATGGACAGGCTGGATGAAAAACTGTTTTTT.

The rearrangement uses TRBV7-3 and TRBJ2-1; 8 bases map to TRBD2. V shed 4 bases and J 10 bases; nucleotides not matched to a gene: 6. This CDR3 has 13 amino acids. Germline CDR1 reads SGHTA; CDR2 reads FQGTGA. This CDR3 is CASSSGGGKEQFF. The CDR3, as DNA: TGTGCCAGCAGCTCCGGCGGGGGGAAAGAGCAGTTCTTC.

The chain employs TRBV7-9 and TRBJ1-2; possibly TRBD1 for D (5 bases). The germline CDR1 and CDR2 sequences are SEHNR and FQNEAQ (reference sequence). The V end lost 3 bases, the J end lost 8 bases, and 13 bases lay between the germline ends. The length of the CDR3 is 13 residues. The CDR3 coding sequence is TGTGCCAGCAGCTTCGCAAATGGGGGAGGCTACACCTTC. Translating it yields CASSFANGGGYTF.